This TCR beta chain came from a study of shared clonotypes between healthy human individuals. Turning to the study itself: Samples came from a couple of female and a few male donors aged 18 to 49.

The data were produced by immunoSEQ multiplex PCR, yet TCRdb's version contains in-frame clones alone and is incomplete. The table records over a million clones, around 82% of them present only once. Germline V gives CDR1 SNHLY, CDR2 FYNNEI. The CDR3 runs 16 residues. The ends lost 5 bases at V and 0 bases at J; junction bases unmatched: 7. This clone was seen a few times. Naive CD45RA+ and memory CD45RA-negative subsets were split from CD4+ cells. The gene calls are TRBV2 and TRBJ1-3; 7 nucleotides agree with TRBD1. The sequence came from a man between 18 and 29 years old in good health. Some clones in this sample may be carry-over from other donors' samples. The sequencing sample was made of memory CD4+ T cells from PBMCs. Described subset: CD45RA-negative fraction. This chain's CDR3 is CASSPKGQFSGNTIYF. CDR3 nucleotides: TGTGCCAGCAGTCCCAAGGGACAGTTCTCTGGAAACACCATATATTTT.